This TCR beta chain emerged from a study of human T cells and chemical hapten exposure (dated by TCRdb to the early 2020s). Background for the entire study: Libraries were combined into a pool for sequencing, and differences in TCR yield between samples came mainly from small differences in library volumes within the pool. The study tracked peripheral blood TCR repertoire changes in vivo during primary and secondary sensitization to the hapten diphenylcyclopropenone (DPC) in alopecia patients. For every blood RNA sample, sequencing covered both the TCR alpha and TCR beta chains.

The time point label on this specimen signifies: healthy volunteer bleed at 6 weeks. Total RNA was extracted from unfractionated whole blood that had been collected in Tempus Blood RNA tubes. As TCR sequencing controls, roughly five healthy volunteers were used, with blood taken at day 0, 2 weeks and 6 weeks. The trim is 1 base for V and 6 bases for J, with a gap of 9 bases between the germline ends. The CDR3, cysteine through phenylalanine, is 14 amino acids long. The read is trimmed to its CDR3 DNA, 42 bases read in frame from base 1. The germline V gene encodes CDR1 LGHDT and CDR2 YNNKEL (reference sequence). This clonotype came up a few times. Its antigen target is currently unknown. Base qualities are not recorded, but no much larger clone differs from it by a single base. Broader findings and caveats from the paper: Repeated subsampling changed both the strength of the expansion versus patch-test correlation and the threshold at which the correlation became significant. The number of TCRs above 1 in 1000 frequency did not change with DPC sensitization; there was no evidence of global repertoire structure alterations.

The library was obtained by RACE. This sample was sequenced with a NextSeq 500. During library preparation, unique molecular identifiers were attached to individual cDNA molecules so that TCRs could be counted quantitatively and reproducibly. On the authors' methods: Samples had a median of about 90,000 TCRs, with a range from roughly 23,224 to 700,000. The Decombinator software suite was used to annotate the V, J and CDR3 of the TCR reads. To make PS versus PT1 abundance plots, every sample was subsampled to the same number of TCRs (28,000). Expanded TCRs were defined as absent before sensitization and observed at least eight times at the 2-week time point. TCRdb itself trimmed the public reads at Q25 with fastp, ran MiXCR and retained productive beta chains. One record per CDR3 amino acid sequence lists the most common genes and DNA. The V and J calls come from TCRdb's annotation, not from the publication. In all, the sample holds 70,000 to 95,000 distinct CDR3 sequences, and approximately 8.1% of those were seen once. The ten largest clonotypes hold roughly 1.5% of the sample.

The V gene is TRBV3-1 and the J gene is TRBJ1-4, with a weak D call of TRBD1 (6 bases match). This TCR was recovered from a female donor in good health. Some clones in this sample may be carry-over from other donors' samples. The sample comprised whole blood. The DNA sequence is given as TGTGCCAGCAGCCAAGGCTACAGGGATGAAAAACTGTTTTTT. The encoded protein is CASSQGYRDEKLFF.